This is a list of T cell receptor beta chains from one sample in a study of cytomegalovirus exposure and HLA in healthy donors. The repertoire was sequenced with immunoSEQ multiplex PCR; TCRdb's copy has only in-frame clones and lacks some. The sample has around 180,000 clones, about 77% seen once. Material: PBMCs. The source is a woman aged 25 to 39 in good health and CMV-seropositive. Each CDR3 is given with its conserved first and last residue. The order of the fields is CDR3 length, V gene, clone size, J gene, CDR3 protein. Size is omitted from some rows. Given values are once, few, many or a class for expanded clones.

12	TRBV10-2	once	TRBJ1-2	CASSGYNYGYTF
14	TRBV19	.	TRBJ2-1	CASSLRGGGRSQFF
18	TRBV13	.	TRBJ1-3	CASSLSGTAESPGNTIYF
15	TRBV5-1	once	TRBJ2-6	CASSLGSTGANVLTF
14	TRBV27	.	TRBJ2-7	CASSPAGGGYEQYF
17	TRBV27	.	TRBJ2-6	CASSSARVIAGANVLTF
16	TRBV27	.	TRBJ2-1	CASSLYEVGGVGEQFF
14	TRBV2	.	TRBJ2-3	CASRRLAGGDTQYF
14	TRBV2	.	TRBJ2-5	CAGARGGGQETQYF
15	TRBV7-9	few	TRBJ1-2	CASSYSGTGGDGYTF
13	TRBV4-1	.	TRBJ2-7	CASSQAGRDEQYF
16	TRBV28	.	TRBJ2-7	CASRLGPERTSYEQYF
14	TRBV6-4	.	TRBJ1-1	CASSLTGGETEAFF
14	TRBV6-6	.	TRBJ1-3	CASSQTGNGNTIYF
13	TRBV10-3	.	TRBJ1-2	CAISESNCVSYTF
14	TRBV6-5	.	TRBJ1-2	CASSPGQGARGYTF